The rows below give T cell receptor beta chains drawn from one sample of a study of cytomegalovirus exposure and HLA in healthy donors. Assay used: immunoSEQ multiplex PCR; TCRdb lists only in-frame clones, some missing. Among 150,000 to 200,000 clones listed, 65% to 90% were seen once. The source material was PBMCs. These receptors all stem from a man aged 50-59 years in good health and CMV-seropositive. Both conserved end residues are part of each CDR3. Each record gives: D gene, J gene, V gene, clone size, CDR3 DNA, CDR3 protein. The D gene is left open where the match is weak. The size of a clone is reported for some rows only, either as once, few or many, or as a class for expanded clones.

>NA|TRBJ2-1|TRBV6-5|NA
TGTGCCAGCAGTCCCCTCTTCGGGGGATTCAATGAGCAGTTCTTC
CASSPLFGGFNEQFF
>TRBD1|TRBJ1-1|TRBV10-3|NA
TGTGCCATCAGCGACAGGGAGAACACTGAAGCTTTCTTT
CAISDRENTEAFF
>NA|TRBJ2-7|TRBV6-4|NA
TGTGCCAGCAGTGGAGGGCTTTACGAGCAGTACTTC
CASSGGLYEQYF
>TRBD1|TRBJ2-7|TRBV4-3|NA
TGCGCCAGCAGCCAAGTCTGGGTCGGGACAGGCTACGAGCAGTACTTC
CASSQVWVGTGYEQYF
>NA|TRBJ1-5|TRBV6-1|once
TGTGCCAGCAGTGAAGATAGTTCCAATCAGCCCCAGCATTTT
CASSEDSSNQPQHF
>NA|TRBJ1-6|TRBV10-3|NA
TGTGCCATCAGTGAAACAAGAGGAGCCAGCCCTTTT
CAISETRGASPF
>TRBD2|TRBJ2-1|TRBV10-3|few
TGTGCCATCAGTGAGTCTCTTCAAAGCGGGGGATACAATGAGCAGTTCTTC
CAISESLQSGGYNEQFF
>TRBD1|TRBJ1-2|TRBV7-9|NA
TGTGCCAGCAGCGAACAACAGGGGCTGAACTATGGCTACACCTTC
CASSEQQGLNYGYTF
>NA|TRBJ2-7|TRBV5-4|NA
TGTGCCAGCAGTCCTCACACCTACGAGCAGTACTTC
CASSPHTYEQYF
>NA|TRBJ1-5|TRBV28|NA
TGTGCCAGCAGTGTACAAATTCGGCCCCAGCATTTT
CASSVQIRPQHF
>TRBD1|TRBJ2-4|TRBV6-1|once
TGTGCCAGCAGTACCAGGACAGGGCAAATAAACATTCGGTACTTC
CASSTRTGQINIRYF
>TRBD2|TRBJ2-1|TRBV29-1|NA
TGCAGCGTTGGTAGCGGGGGGCGTAACGGGCAGTTCTTC
CSVGSGGRNGQFF
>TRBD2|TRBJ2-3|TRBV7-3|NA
TGTGCCAGCAGCTTAAGAAGCGGGAGGGGCACAGATACGCAGTATTTT
CASSLRSGRGTDTQYF
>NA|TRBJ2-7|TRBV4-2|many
TGTGCCAGCAGTTCCGGGGATACCTACGAGCAGTACTTC
CASSSGDTYEQYF
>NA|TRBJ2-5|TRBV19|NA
TGTGCCAGCAATCAGGGGATAGGAGGTAAAGAGACCCAGTACTTC
CASNQGIGGKETQYF
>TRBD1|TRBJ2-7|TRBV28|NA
TGTGCCAGCACCACGGGACAGGAACTAAAGGAGTACTTC
CASTTGQELKEYF
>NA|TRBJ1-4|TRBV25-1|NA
TGTGCCAGCAGTGGCGGGACGGAGAATGAAAAACTGTTTTTT
CASSGGTENEKLFF
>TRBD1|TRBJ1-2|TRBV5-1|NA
TGCGCCAGCAGCACAGACAGGGGAACTGGCTACACCTTC
CASSTDRGTGYTF
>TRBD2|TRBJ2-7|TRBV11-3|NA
TGTGCCAGCAGCACTACTAGCGGGAGGACGTCCTACGAGCAGTACTTC
CASSTTSGRTSYEQYF
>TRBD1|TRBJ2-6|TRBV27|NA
TGTGCCAGCAGTGAACAGGGGGCTGGGGCCAACGTCCTGACTTTC
CASSEQGAGANVLTF
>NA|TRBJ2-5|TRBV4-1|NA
TGCGCCAGCAGCCAAGTAGGGAGTTTCCAAGAGACCCAGTACTTC
CASSQVGSFQETQYF
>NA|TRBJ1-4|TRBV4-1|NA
TGTGCCAGCAGCCAAGATAGGGGCGCAACTAATGAAAAACTGTTTTTT
CASSQDRGATNEKLFF
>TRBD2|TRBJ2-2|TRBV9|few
TGTGCCAGCAGCGTTAGCGGGGGGATCACCGGGGAGCTGTTTTTT
CASSVSGGITGELFF
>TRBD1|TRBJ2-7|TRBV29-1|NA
TGCAGCGTTGCCCGGGGTCAGGGGGCAATTGGGTACGAGCAGTACTTC
CSVARGQGAIGYEQYF
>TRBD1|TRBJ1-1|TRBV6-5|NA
TGTGCCAGCAACTTAGACAGGGCTGGTCGCACTGAAGCTTTCTTT
CASNLDRAGRTEAFF
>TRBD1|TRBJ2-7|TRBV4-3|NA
TGCGCCAGCAGCCAAGTCTGGGTCGGGACAGGCTACGAGCAGTACTTC
CASSQVWVGTGYEQYF
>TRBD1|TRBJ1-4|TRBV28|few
TGTGCCAGCAGCTACAGGGGGCTCGGAAAACTGTTTTTT
CASSYRGLGKLFF
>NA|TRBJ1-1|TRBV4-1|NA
TGCGCCAGCAGCCAATCGGGGGGCGCGGCTGAAGCTTTCTTT
CASSQSGGAAEAFF
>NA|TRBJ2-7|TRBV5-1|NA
TGCGCCAGCAGCTTGGTAGGGGCGTCTACCTACGAGCAGTACTTC
CASSLVGASTYEQYF
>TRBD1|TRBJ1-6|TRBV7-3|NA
TGTGCCAGCAGCTTGTCCCGGGACAGGGACCGCTCCTATAATTCACCCCTCCACTTT
CASSLSRDRDRSYNSPLHF
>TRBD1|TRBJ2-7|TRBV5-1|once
TGCGCCAGCAGCTTGGGCGGACAGGTGACTTCGGAGCAGTACTTC
CASSLGGQVTSEQYF
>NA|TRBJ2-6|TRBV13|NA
TGTGCCAGCAGCTTACCCAGGCTGAACCGTGGGGGGGCCAACGTCCTGACTTTC
CASSLPRLNRGGANVLTF
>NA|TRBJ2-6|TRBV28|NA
TGTGCCAGCAGTTTTATCCAGGGAGGGGCCAACGTCCTGACTTTC
CASSFIQGGANVLTF
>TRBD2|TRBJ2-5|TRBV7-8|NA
TGTGCCAGCAGCTTAGCGGGGCTAGCGGGGGTCCAAGAGACCCAGTACTTC
CASSLAGLAGVQETQYF
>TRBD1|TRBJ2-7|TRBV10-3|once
TGTGCCATCAGTACTGGACAGGGGGCCTACGAGCAGTACTTC
CAISTGQGAYEQYF
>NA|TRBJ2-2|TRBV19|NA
TGTGCCAGTAGTACCGGGACACCAAACACCGGGGAGCTGTTTTTT
CASSTGTPNTGELFF
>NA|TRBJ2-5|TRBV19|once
TGTGCCAGTAGTGATCGAGGAGGTAGGGAGACCCAGTACTTC
CASSDRGGRETQYF